A selection of T cell receptor beta chains follows, all from one sample in a study of T-cell reconstitution after alpha-beta-depleted transplantation in children. TCRdb reanalysed the PCR reads using MiXCR and keeps one entry per CDR3 protein. The data contain some 600,000 distinct CDR3 sequences, under 15% of them seen just once; the ten biggest clones take up about 2.2%. The specimen comprised PBMCs, mostly from graft donor cells, sampled 360 days after TCRalphabeta/CD19-depleted stem cell transplant. These receptors all stem from a male patient under 18 who had a stem cell transplant for acute myeloid leukemia, so the T cells may come from the graft donor. Both conserved end residues are part of each CDR3. The D gene is left open where the match is weak. Clone size is stated in some rows and not others, as once, few, many or a class when expanded.

CDR3nt	CDR3aa	abundance	v_gene	j_gene	d_gene
TGCAGCGTTGGAGGGGTGAGCTCCTACGAGCAGTACTTC	CSVGGVSSYEQYF	many	TRBV29-1	TRBJ2-7	-
TGTGCCTGGAGTCGTAGAGCGGGACTTACCAATGAGCAGTTCTTC	CAWSRRAGLTNEQFF	few	TRBV30	TRBJ2-1	TRBD2
TGTGCCAGCAGCCCGGGGGGGAATGAAAAACTGTTTTTT	CASSPGGNEKLFF	-	TRBV7-9	TRBJ1-4	-
TGTGCCAGCAGTCCCCATGGGCTAGCGGCATTCTACAATGAGCAGTTCTTC	CASSPHGLAAFYNEQFF	many	TRBV6-2/TRBV6-3	TRBJ2-1	TRBD2
TGCGCCAGCAGCTCGTCTGGGACTAGCGGAATCGGGCCTCTTGGGGGGTACGAGCAGTACTTC	CASSSSGTSGIGPLGGYEQYF	-	TRBV5-1	TRBJ2-7	TRBD2
TGTGCCAGCAGTTACGGCCGTCAGGACAATGAGCAGTTCTTC	CASSYGRQDNEQFF	-	TRBV6-2/TRBV6-3	TRBJ2-1	-
TGCAGCGCAACGGGACAGGGTAGAGAAAAACTGTTTTTT	CSATGQGREKLFF	-	TRBV29-1	TRBJ1-4	TRBD1
TGTGCCAGCAGCCAGGCAGAGAACACCGGGGAGCTGTTTTTT	CASSQAENTGELFF	few	TRBV3-1	TRBJ2-2	-
TGTGCCAGGTTCCGGGACAGGGGGGCCGGGGAGCTGTTTTTT	CARFRDRGAGELFF	-	TRBV28	TRBJ2-2	TRBD1
TGCGCCAGCAAGGGACAGGGGGGCACTGAAGCTTTCTTT	CASKGQGGTEAFF	few	TRBV5-1	TRBJ1-1	TRBD1
TGTGCCAGCAGCTCCGGGCAGGGCCAGCCCCAGCATTTT	CASSSGQGQPQHF	-	TRBV5-6	TRBJ1-5	-
TGTGCCGTAACGCGGTGGGGAGGGAACACTGAAGCTTTCTTT	CAVTRWGGNTEAFF	few	TRBV28	TRBJ1-1	-
TGCAGTGCTAGATCCGGGACAGTTTACAATGAGCAGTTCTTC	CSARSGTVYNEQFF	-	TRBV20-1	TRBJ2-1	TRBD1
TGCAGCGTTGGGTCCAGGGCAGGGGATGGCTACACCTTC	CSVGSRAGDGYTF	few	TRBV29-1	TRBJ1-2	-
TGTGCCAGCAGCAAAGCCCCGGGGTCCTTC	CASSKAPGSF	few	TRBV21-1	TRBJ2-7	-
TGTGCCAGCACTTTCTCCAGCCTGAGCTCCTACAATGAGCAGTTCTTC	CASTFSSLSSYNEQFF	many	TRBV28	TRBJ2-1	-
TGTGCCAGCAGTAGGATTTTTCTTCGGGAGCAGTACTTC	CASSRIFLREQYF	-	TRBV6-2/TRBV6-3	TRBJ2-7	-
TGTGCCAGCTCACCCGTGAGGGACGCCTACGAGCAGTACTTC	CASSPVRDAYEQYF	-	TRBV18	TRBJ2-7	-
TGCAGTGCTAGGGGCCCGGGACTGGACTACGAGCAGTACTTC	CSARGPGLDYEQYF	many	TRBV20-1	TRBJ2-7	-
TGTGCCAGCGGCCCGTTCTACTTC	CASGPFYF	few	TRBV28	TRBJ2-7	-
TGCAGCGTCCAACAGGTTCCAGGAGAGACCCAGTACTTC	CSVQQVPGETQYF	-	TRBV29-1	TRBJ2-5	-
TGCAGCGTTGAAGAAGGGGTGGCAGGGGGCGTTCAGCAGTTCTTC	CSVEEGVAGGVQQFF	few	TRBV29-1	TRBJ2-1	TRBD1
TGTGCCAGCAGCTTAAATGACATGACTAGCACAGATACGCAGTATTTT	CASSLNDMTSTDTQYF	many	TRBV7-9	TRBJ2-3	-
TGTGCCAGTAGTGTCGGACAGGGGATGGGCGAGCAGTACTTC	CASSVGQGMGEQYF	few	TRBV19	TRBJ2-7	TRBD1
TGTGCCACCAGCAGAGAGGGTCGCGGACAGGGGATGGATAGCAATCAGCCCCAGCATTTT	CATSREGRGQGMDSNQPQHF	few	TRBV15	TRBJ1-5	TRBD1
TGTGCCAGCAGCTTAGTAGGCAGGGGAGTATTCTACAATGAGCAGTTCTTC	CASSLVGRGVFYNEQFF	many	TRBV7-8	TRBJ2-1	-
TGTGCCAGCAGTCGCCATCTATCATTCGAGCAGTACTTC	CASSRHLSFEQYF	-	TRBV6-1	TRBJ2-7	-
TGTGCCAGCAGTTTTTTATCGACAGTAGAGACCCAGTACTTC	CASSFLSTVETQYF	few	TRBV12-3/TRBV12-4	TRBJ2-5	-
TGCAGTGCGGGCCCACAGGGGGCGTTTCAGCCCCAGCATTTT	CSAGPQGAFQPQHF	few	TRBV20-1	TRBJ1-5	TRBD1
TGTGCCAGCAGTTTAACCGGTACGCAGTATTTT	CASSLTGTQYF	few	TRBV12-3/TRBV12-4	TRBJ2-3	-
TGTGCCAGCAGCGAGGTGCAGTTTAATCAGCCCCAGCATTTT	CASSEVQFNQPQHF	many	TRBV7-2	TRBJ1-5	-
TGTGCCAGCAGGAAGCGACATGAGCAGTTCTTC	CASRKRHEQFF	few	TRBV28	TRBJ2-1	-
TGCAGCGTTCAGGACAGCCCTGACTATGGCTACACCTTC	CSVQDSPDYGYTF	-	TRBV29-1	TRBJ1-2	-
TGTGCCAGCAGCCTCACAGGGTTGGGCAATGAGCAGTTCTTC	CASSLTGLGNEQFF	few	TRBV9	TRBJ2-1	-
TGCAGTGCCAGTCGACAGGGCGGGGAGCAGTTCTTC	CSASRQGGEQFF	many	TRBV20-1	TRBJ2-1	TRBD1
TGTGCCAGCTCACCTTCAGTAGGGTTAACCTACGAGCAGTACTTC	CASSPSVGLTYEQYF	many	TRBV18	TRBJ2-7	-
TGTGCCAGCAGTTTACCGGGACTCCCCCCCGAGCAGTACTTC	CASSLPGLPPEQYF	few	TRBV28	TRBJ2-7	-
TGTGCCAGTAGTGTGCAGGGATCCAATGAGCAGTTCTTC	CASSVQGSNEQFF	few	TRBV19	TRBJ2-1	-
TGTGCCAGCAGCCCAGGACAGTTCCACCCCTACGAGCAGTACTTC	CASSPGQFHPYEQYF	-	TRBV5-8	TRBJ2-7	-
TGCGCCAGCAGTTCGGAGGGCTCCTACAATGAGCAGTTCTTC	CASSSEGSYNEQFF	few	TRBV5-1	TRBJ2-1	-
TGCGCCAGCAGCTTAACCGGGACAGGACCTTCACCCCTCCACTTT	CASSLTGTGPSPLHF	-	TRBV5-1	TRBJ1-6	TRBD1